The sequence of this TCR beta chain was determined in a study of cytomegalovirus exposure and HLA in healthy donors. Overall study context: Earlier findings included some 120 million unique TCR beta sequences obtained from 150 million to 200 million T cells.

The germline CDR1 and CDR2 sequences are SGHVS and FQNEAQ. CDR3 length: 14 residues. Germline trimming cut 3 bases from V and 7 bases from J; bases unmatched to any gene: 7. To note about this clone: Its target is not known.

The PCR was carried out with 60 Vbeta primers and 13 Jbeta primers. The method was immunoSEQ multiplex PCR; TCRdb's version includes in-frame clones alone and lacks a portion of them. The data hold 35,000 to 45,000 clones, with roughly 69% observed a single time. The study, taken as a whole, reports: When analyzed later, a missense DCLRE1C variant was found to be linked to TCR beta V- and J-gene trimming. The authors later found most CMV-associated TCR beta chains appeared HLA-restricted.

This chain joins TRBV7-8 and TRBJ1-2; 8 bases match TRBD1. This sequence was found in a young man in good health and CMV-seronegative. The sequenced sample consisted of PBMCs. The CDR3 nucleotides are TGTGCCAGCAGCTTGACAGGGGAGAAGGGTGGCTACACCTTC. Its translation: CASSLTGEKGGYTF.